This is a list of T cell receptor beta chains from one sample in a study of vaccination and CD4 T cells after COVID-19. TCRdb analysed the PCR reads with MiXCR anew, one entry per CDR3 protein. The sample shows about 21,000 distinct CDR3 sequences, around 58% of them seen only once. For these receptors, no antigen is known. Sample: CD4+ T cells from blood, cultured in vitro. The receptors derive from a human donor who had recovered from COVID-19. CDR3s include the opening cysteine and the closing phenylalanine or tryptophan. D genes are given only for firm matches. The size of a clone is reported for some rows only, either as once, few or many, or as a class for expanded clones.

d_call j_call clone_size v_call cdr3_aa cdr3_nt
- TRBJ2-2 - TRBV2 CASSGGTGELFF TGTGCCAGCAGTGGAGGTACCGGGGAGCTGTTTTTT
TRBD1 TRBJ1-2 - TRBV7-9 CASSGGQSYDYTF TGTGCCAGCAGTGGGGGACAGTCCTATGACTACACCTTC
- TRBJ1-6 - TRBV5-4 CASSLDRVWNSPLHF TGTGCCAGCAGCTTGGATAGGGTGTGGAATTCACCCCTCCACTTT
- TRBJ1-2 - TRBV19 CASSSDGANYGYTF TGTGCCAGTAGTTCGGACGGAGCTAACTATGGCTACACCTTC
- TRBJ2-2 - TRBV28 CASSLWGGYTGELFF TGTGCCAGCAGTTTATGGGGAGGATACACCGGGGAGCTGTTTTTT
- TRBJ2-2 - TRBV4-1 CASTKIGGTGELFF TGCGCCAGCACCAAGATAGGGGGCACCGGGGAGCTGTTTTTT
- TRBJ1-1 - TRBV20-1 CSARDRGTQSEAFF TGCAGTGCTAGAGATCGAGGGACTCAATCTGAAGCTTTCTTT
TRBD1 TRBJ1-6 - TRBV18 CASSERTGTGNSPLHF TGTGCCAGCTCAGAAAGAACCGGGACAGGCAATTCACCCCTCCACTTT
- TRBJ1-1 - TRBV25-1 CASTPPSEAFF TGTGCCAGCACCCCCCCCTCTGAAGCTTTCTTT
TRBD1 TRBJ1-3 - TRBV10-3 CAISDPTGSGNTIYF TGTGCCATCAGTGACCCGACAGGGTCTGGAAACACCATATATTTT
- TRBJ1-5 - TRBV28 CASSYRVIQPQHF TGTGCCAGCAGTTACAGGGTTATACAGCCCCAGCATTTT
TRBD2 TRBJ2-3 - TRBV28 CASSSGGLAGVDTQYF TGTGCCAGCAGTTCGGGTGGACTAGCGGGAGTAGATACGCAGTATTTT
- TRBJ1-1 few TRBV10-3 CAISEVEGEAFF TGTGCCATCAGTGAAGTCGAAGGGGAAGCTTTCTTT
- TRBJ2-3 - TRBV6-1 CASKRTLDSTDTQYF TGTGCCAGCAAGCGGACGCTCGACTCCACAGATACGCAGTATTTT
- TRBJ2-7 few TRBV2 CASSEALLVGKKVYEQYF TGTGCCAGCAGTGAAGCGCTATTGGTAGGGAAGAAGGTCTACGAGCAGTACTTC
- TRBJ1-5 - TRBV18 CASSPEAVHQPQHF TGTGCCAGCTCACCTGAGGCAGTGCATCAGCCCCAGCATTTT
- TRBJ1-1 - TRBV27 CASSELGPMNTEAFF TGTGCCAGCAGTGAGTTGGGACCCATGAACACTGAAGCTTTCTTT
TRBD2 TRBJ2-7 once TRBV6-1 CASKGGPSTYEQYF TGTGCCAGCAAGGGAGGGCCCTCCACCTACGAGCAGTACTTC
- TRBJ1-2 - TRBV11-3 CASSQANYGYTF TGTGCCAGCAGCCAAGCTAACTATGGCTACACCTTC
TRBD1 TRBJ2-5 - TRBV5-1 CASSRTGGIQETQYF TGCGCCAGCAGCAGAACAGGGGGGATCCAAGAGACCCAGTACTTC
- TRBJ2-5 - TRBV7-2 CASSLGFGETQYF TGTGCCAGCAGCTTAGGATTTGGGGAGACCCAGTACTTC
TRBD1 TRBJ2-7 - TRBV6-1 CASIQDRGLGEQYF TGTGCCAGCATTCAAGACAGGGGGCTCGGCGAGCAGTACTTC
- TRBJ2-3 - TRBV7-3 CASSSRVTDTQYF TGTGCCAGCAGCTCACGGGTCACAGATACGCAGTATTTT
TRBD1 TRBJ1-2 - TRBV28 CASSLQHRGVGYTF TGTGCCAGCAGTTTACAACACAGGGGAGTCGGCTACACCTTC
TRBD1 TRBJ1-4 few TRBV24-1 CATSDSPGTGNEKLFF TGTGCCACCAGTGATTCCCCCGGGACAGGAAACGAAAAACTGTTTTTT
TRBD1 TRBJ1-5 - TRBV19 CASGGTGGGQPQHF TGTGCCAGTGGTGGGACAGGGGGTGGTCAGCCCCAGCATTTT
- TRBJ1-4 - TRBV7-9 CASSHLGENHEKLFF TGTGCCAGCAGCCACCTAGGGGAGAATCATGAAAAACTGTTTTTT
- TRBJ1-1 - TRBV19 CASSIISVNTEAFF TGTGCCAGTAGTATAATCAGCGTGAACACTGAAGCTTTCTTT
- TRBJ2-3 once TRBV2 CASSDQGMQGDTQYF TGTGCCAGCAGTGATCAGGGGATGCAGGGAGATACGCAGTATTTT
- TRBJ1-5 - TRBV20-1 CSVSLPNQPQHF TGCAGTGTCTCCCTACCGAATCAGCCCCAGCATTTT
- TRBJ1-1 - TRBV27 CASSSGPGEVATEAFF TGTGCCAGCAGTTCCGGCCCAGGTGAGGTGGCTACTGAAGCTTTCTTT